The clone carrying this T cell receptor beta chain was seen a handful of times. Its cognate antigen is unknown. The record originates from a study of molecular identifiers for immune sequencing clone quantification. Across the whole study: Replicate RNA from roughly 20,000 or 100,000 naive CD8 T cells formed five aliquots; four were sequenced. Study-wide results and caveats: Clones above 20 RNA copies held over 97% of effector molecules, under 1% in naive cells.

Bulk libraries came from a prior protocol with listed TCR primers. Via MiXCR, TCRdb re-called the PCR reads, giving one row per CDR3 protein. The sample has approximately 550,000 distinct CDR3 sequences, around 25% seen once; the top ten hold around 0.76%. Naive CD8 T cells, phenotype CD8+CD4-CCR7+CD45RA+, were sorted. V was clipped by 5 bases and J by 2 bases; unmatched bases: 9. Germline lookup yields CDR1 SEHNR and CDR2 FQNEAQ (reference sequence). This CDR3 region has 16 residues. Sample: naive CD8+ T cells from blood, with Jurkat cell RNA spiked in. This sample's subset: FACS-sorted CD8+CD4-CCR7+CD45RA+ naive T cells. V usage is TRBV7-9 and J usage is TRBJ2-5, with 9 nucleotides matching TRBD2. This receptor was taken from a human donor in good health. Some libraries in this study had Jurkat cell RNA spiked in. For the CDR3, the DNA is TGTGCCAGCAGCCCTCGTAGCGGGGGAGTACAAGAGACCCAGTACTTC. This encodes CASSPRSGGVQETQYF.